This T cell receptor (beta chain) originates from a study of blood T cell repertoires in COVID-19. About the study: PBMCs, B-cell-depleted T cells, or T cells provided the cDNA or gDNA that made up the material.

Germline V gene data show CDR1 as MRHNA and CDR2 as SNTAGT. The CDR3 extends over 16 amino acids. Trimming cost V 6 bases and J 1 base; bases outside gene matches: 7. Some clones are missing from TCRdb's copy, which holds only in-frame ones; the method was immunoSEQ multiplex PCR. Of about 190,000 clones listed, 78% are singletons. This clone has a handful of counts. This receptor was identified in a woman older than 75 with active or convalescent COVID-19. The chain combines TRBV6-4 with TRBJ2-2; TRBD1 agrees at 8 bases. The sequenced material came from peripheral blood. CDR3 sequence: CASRPRGQGNTGELFF. As DNA, the CDR3 is TGTGCCAGCAGACCAAGAGGACAGGGGAACACCGGGGAGCTGTTTTTT.